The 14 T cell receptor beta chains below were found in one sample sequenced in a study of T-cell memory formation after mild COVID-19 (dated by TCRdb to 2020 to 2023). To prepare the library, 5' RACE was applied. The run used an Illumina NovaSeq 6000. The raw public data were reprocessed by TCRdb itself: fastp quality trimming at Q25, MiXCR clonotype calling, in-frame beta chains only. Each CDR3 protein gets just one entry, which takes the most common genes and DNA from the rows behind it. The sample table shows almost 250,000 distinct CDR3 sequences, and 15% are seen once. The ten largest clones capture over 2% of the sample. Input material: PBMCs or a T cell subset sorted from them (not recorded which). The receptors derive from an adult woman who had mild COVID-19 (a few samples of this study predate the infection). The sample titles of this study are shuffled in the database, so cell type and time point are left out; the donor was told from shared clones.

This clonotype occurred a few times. CDR3: CASSAGQDQPQHF. The CDR3 DNA is TGTGCCAGCAGCGCGGGACAGGATCAGCCCCAGCATTTT. The chain combines TRBV5-6 with TRBJ1-5; TRBD1 matches 8 bases. Germline lookup yields CDR1 SGHDT and CDR2 YYEEEE. J lost 5 bases, V lost 4 bases, and 2 bases had no gene match. CDR3 length equals 13 residues. The full variable domain, rest sourced from reference TRBV5-6 and TRBJ1-5, is DAGVTQSPTHLIKTRGQQVTLRCSPKSGHDTVSWYQQALGQGPQFIFQYYEEEERQRGNFPDRFSGHQFPNYSSELNVNALLLGDSALYLCASSAGQDQPQHFGDGTRLSIL.

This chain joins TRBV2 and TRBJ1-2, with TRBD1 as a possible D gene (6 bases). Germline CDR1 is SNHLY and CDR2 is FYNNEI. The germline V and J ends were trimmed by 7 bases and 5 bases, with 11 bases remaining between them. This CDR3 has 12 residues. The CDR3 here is CASKPGQYGYTF. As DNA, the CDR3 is TGTGCCAGCAAACCCGGACAGTATGGCTACACCTTC.

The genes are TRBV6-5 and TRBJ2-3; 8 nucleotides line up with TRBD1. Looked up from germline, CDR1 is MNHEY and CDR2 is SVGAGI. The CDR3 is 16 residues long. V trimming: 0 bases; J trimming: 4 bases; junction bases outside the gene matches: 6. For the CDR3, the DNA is TGTGCCAGCAGTTACTCGCAGGGGACAGGCGCAGATACGCAGTATTTT. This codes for CASSYSQGTGADTQYF.

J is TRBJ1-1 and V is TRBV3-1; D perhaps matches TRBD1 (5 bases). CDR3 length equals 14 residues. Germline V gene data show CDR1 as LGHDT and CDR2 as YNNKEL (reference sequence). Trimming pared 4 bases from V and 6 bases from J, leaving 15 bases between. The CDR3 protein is CASSPGGQGSEAFF. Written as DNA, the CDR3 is TGTGCCAGCAGCCCAGGCGGTCAGGGCTCTGAAGCTTTCTTT.

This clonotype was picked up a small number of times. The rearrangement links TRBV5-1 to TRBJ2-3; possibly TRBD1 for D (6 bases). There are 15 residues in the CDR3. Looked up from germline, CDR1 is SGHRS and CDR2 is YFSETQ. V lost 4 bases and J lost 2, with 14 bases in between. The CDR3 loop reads CASSARDTSTDTQYF. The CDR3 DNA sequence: TGCGCCAGCAGCGCTCGGGACACCTCCACAGATACGCAGTATTTT. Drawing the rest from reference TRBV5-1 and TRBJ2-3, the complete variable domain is KAGVTQTPRYLIKTRGQQVTLSCSPISGHRSVSWYQQTPGQGLQFLFEYFSETQRNKGNFPGRFSGRQFSNSRSEMNVSTLELGDSALYLCASSARDTSTDTQYFGPGTRLTVL.

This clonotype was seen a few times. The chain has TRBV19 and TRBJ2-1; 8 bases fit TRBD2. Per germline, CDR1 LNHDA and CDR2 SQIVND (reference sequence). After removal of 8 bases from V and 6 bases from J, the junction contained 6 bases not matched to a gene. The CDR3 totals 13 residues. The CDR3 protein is CASLRAGVNEQFF. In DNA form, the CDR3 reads TGTGCCAGTTTACGAGCGGGGGTCAATGAGCAGTTCTTC.

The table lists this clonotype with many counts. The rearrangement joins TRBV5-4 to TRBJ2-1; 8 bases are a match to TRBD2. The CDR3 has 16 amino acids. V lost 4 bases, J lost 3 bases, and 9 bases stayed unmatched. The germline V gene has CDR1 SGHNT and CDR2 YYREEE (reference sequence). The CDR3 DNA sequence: TGTGCCAGCAGCCCCGGTGGAGCGGGAGACTACAATGAGCAGTTCTTC. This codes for CASSPGGAGDYNEQFF.

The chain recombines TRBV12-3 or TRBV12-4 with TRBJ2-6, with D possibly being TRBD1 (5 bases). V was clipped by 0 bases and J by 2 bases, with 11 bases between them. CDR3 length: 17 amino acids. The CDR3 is CASSLAQGGAGANVLTF. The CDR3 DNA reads TGTGCCAGCAGTTTAGCGCAGGGTGGGGCTGGGGCCAACGTCCTGACTTTC.

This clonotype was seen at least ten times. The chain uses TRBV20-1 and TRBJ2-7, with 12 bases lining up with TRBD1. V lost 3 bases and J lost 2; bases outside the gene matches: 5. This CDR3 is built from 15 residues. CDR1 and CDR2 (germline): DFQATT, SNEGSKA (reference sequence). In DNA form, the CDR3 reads TGCAGTGCTAGGGGGACAGGGGGCTTTGCCTACGAGCAGTACTTC. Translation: CSARGTGGFAYEQYF.

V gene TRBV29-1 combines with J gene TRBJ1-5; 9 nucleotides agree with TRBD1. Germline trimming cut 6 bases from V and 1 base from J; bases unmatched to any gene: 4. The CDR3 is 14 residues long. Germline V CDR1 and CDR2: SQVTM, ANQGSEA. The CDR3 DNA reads TGCAGCGTCGCGACAGGGGGGAGCAATCAGCCCCAGCATTTT. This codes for CSVATGGSNQPQHF.

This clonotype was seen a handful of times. CDR3 region: CASSPRWRDEQYF. CDR3 DNA sequence: TGCGCCAGCAGCCCCCGTTGGCGGGACGAGCAGTACTTC. The chain uses TRBV5-1 and TRBJ2-7; TRBD2 might be the D (5 bases). CDR3 size: 13 residues. Deletions cut 4 bases from V and 5 bases from J, with 13 bases between. Germline lookup yields CDR1 SGHRS and CDR2 YFSETQ.

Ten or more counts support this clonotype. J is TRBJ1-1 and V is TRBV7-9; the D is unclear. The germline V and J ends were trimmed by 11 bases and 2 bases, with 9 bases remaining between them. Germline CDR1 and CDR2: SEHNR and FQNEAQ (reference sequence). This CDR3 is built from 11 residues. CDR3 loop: CAGADNTEAFF. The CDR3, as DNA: TGTGCCGGAGCCGATAACACTGAAGCTTTCTTT.

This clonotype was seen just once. CDR3 bases: TGTGCCAGCAGCTTAGTAGGGGAGGGGCAGTTCTTC. Residues: CASSLVGEGQFF. The chain recombines TRBV7-9 with TRBJ2-1, with TRBD2 matching 7 bases. This CDR3 contains 12 residues. Per germline, CDR1 SEHNR and CDR2 FQNEAQ (reference sequence). With V trimmed by 1 base and J by 12 bases, 3 bases remained unmatched. The entire variable domain, with the rest obtained from reference TRBV7-9 and TRBJ2-1, is as follows: DTGVSQNPRHKITKRGQNVTFRCDPISEHNRLYWYRQTLGQGPEFLTYFQNEAQLEKSRLLSDRFSAERPKGSFSTLEIQRTEQGDSAMYLCASSLVGEGQFFGPGTRLTVL.

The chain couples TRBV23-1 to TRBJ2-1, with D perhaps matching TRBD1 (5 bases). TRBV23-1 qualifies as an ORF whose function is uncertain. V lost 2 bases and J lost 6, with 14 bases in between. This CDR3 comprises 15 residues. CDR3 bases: TGCGCCAGCAGTCAAGGACCCCCGACAGCCAATGAGCAGTTCTTC. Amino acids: CASSQGPPTANEQFF.